In its sample, the clone carrying this T cell receptor beta chain was seen a few times. The entry originates in a study of Ad26.COV2.S vaccination and SARS-CoV-2 variants. Germline lookup yields CDR1 MNHEY and CDR2 SVGAGI. The length of the CDR3 is 15 residues. With V trimmed by 6 bases and J by 3 bases, 8 bases remained unmatched. Generated by immunoSEQ multiplex PCR, the TCRdb table keeps only in-frame clones and is missing some. The table lists over 85,000 clones, approximately 81% of them singletons. The receptor was derived from a human donor who had recovered from COVID-19. The chain uses TRBV6-5 and TRBJ2-7; the match to TRBD1 covers 10 bases. The source was peripheral blood, collected after recovery from COVID-19. For the CDR3, the DNA is TGTGCCAGCAGGGCCGGGACAGGGGACCTCTACGAGCAGTACTTC. Translating gives CASRAGTGDLYEQYF.